The T cell receptor (beta chain) described here comes from a study of OX40 agonist ivuxolimab in advanced cancers. Study information: Ivuxolimab, an agonist antibody against OX40 (CD134), was given to patients.

This clone was detected once. As yet, its antigen is unknown. V dropped 4 bases and J dropped 3 bases, with 20 bases sitting between them. Germline V lookup: CDR1 SGHVS, CDR2 FNYEAQ. The CDR3 loop spans 17 amino acids. Measured with immunoSEQ multiplex PCR; TCRdb has only the in-frame clones, and not every one. The sample carries approximately 21,000 clones, approximately 82% recorded once. General study points: Averaging showed that CD8+ T cells had more expanded clones than CD4+ did.

The sequencing here drew on CD4+ or CD8+ T cells sorted from blood, taken in a trial of the OX40 agonist ivuxolimab. The receptor was derived from an adult with an advanced solid tumor such as melanoma, head and neck, liver or kidney cancer. J is TRBJ2-3 and V is TRBV7-6, with D possibly TRBD1 on 6 matching bases. The CDR3 protein is CASSSPQGPIPTDTQYF. CDR3 coding DNA: TGTGCCAGCAGCTCCCCCCAGGGGCCCATTCCTACAGATACGCAGTATTTT.